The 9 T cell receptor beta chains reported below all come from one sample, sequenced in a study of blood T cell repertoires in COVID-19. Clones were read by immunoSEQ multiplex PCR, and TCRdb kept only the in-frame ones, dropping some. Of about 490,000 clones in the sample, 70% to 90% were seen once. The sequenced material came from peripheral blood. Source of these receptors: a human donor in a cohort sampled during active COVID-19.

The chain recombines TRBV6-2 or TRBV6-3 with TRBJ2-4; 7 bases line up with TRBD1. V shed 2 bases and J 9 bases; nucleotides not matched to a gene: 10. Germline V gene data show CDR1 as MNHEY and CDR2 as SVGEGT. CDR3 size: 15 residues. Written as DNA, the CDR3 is TGTGCCAGCAGTTACCAGGGGACAGCTGGTTCCATTCAGTACTTC. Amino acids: CASSYQGTAGSIQYF.

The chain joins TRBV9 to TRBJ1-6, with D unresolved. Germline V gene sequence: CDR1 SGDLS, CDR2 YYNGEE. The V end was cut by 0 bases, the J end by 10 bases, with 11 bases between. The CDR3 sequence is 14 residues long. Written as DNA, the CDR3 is TGTGCCAGCAGCGTAGATGGGTTGGGCTCACCCCTCCACTTT. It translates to CASSVDGLGSPLHF.

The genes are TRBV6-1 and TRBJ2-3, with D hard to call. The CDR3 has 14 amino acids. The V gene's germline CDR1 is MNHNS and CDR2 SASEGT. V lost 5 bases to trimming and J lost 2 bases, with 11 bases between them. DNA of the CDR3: TGTGCCAGCAGTCTAGATCCCTACACAGATACGCAGTATTTT. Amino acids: CASSLDPYTDTQYF.

Here the CDR3 reads CASSWVRGQPQHF. CDR3 sequence (DNA): TGTGCCAGCAGTTGGGTAAGGGGGCAGCCCCAGCATTTT. The rearrangement uses TRBV6-2 or TRBV6-3 and TRBJ1-5; TRBD1 is a possible D gene (6 bases). The CDR3 consists of 13 residues. Trimming removed 4 bases from V and 7 bases from J, with 11 bases in between. From germline, CDR1 is MNHEY and CDR2 SVGEGT.

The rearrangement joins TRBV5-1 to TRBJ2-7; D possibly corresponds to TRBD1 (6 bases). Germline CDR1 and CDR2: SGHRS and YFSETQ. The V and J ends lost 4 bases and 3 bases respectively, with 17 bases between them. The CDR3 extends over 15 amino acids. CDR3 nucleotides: TGCGCCAGCAGCCCCGCGCCGGACAGCTACTACGAGCAGTACTTC. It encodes CASSPAPDSYYEQYF.

The CDR3 region is CASSQATYGYTF. The CDR3 coding sequence is TGTGCCAGCAGCCAAGCGACCTATGGCTACACCTTC. This chain joins TRBV7-2 and TRBJ1-2; D not resolved. CDR1 and CDR2 from the germline V gene are SGHTA and FQGNSA. The V and J ends lost 5 bases and 4 bases respectively, with 8 bases between them. The CDR3 spans 12 residues.

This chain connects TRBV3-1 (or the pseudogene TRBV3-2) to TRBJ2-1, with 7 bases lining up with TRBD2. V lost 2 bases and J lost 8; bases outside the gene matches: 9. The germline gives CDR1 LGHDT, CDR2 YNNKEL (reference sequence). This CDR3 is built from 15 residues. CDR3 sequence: CASSQWAGDKDEQFF. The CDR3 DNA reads TGTGCCAGCAGCCAATGGGCGGGAGACAAGGATGAGCAGTTCTTC.

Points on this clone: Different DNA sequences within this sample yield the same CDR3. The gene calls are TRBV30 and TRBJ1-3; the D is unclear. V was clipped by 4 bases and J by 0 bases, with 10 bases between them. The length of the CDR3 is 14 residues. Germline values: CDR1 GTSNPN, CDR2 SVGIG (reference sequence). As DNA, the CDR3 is TGTGCCTGGACCACGGGAGACTCTGGAAACACCATATATTTT. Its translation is CAWTTGDSGNTIYF.

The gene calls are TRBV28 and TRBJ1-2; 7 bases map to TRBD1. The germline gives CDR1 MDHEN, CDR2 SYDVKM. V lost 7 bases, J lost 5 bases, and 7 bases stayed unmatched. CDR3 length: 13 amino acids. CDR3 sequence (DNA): TGTGCCAGCATGGCGGGACAGTCTTATGGCTACACCTTC. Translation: CASMAGQSYGYTF.